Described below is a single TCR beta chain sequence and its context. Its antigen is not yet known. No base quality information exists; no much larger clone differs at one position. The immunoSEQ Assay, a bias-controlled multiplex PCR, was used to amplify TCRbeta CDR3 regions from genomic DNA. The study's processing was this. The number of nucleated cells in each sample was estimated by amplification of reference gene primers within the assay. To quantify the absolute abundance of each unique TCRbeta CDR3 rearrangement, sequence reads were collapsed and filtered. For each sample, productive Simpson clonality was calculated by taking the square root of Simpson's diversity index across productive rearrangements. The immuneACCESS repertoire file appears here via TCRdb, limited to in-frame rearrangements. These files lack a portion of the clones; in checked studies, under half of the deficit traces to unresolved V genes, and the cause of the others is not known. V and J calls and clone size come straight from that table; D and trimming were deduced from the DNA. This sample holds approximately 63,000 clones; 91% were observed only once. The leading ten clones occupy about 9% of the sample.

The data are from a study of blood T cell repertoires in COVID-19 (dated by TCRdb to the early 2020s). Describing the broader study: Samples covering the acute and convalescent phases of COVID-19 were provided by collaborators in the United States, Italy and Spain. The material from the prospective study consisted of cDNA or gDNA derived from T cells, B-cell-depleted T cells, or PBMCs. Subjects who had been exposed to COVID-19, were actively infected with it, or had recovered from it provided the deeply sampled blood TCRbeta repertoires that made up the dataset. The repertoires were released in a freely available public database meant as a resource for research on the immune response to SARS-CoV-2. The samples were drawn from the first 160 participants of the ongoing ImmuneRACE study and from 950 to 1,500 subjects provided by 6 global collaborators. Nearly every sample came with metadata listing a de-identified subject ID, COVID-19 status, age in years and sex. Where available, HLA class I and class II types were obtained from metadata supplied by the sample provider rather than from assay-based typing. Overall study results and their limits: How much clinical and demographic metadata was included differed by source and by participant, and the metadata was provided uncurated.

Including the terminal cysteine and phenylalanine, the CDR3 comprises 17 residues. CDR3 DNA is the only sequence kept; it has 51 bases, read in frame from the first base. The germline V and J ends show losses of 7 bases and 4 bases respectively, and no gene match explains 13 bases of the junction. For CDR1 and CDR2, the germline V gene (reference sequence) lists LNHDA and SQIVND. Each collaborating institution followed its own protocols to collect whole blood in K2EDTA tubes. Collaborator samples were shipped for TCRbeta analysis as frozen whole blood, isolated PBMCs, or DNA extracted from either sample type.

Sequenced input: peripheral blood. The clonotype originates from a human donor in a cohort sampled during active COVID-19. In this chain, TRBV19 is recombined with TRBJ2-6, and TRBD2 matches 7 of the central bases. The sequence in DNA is TGTGCCAGTATTCGGGCGGCGGGAGTCCCCGGGGCCAACGTCCTGACTTTC. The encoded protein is CASIRAAGVPGANVLTF.